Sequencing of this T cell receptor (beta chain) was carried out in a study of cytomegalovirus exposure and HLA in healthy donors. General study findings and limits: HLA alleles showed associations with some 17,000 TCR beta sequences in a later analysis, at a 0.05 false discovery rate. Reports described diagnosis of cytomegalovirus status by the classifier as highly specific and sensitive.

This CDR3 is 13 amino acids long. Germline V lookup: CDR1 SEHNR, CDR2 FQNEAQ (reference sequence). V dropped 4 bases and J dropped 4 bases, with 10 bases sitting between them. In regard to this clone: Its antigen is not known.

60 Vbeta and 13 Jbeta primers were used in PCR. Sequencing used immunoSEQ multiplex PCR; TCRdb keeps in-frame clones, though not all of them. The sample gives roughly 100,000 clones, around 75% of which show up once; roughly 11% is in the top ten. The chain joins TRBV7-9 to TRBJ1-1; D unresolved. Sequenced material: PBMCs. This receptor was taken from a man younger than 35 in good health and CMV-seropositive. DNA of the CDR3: TGTGCCAGCAGCTCGAGACTGAGCACTGAAGCTTTCTTT. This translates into CASSSRLSTEAFF.